This paragraph reports one TCR beta chain. Its antigen is not identified. The data stem from a study of monozygotic twins with inflammatory bowel disease. Study-level results: Fewer shared clonotypes with others were found in IBD patients than in healthy twins, especially with disease activity. Discrimination among different T cell subtypes was not achievable.

Making cDNA involved eight separate reactions per sample. From its re-call of the 5' RACE reads, TCRdb lists each CDR3 protein once, without DNA. Its table lists approximately 300,000 distinct CDR3 sequences. Germline CDR1 reads SGHAT; CDR2 reads FQNNGV. This CDR3 region has 17 residues. The clonotype comes from a human donor with ulcerative colitis or Crohn's disease, or a healthy co-twin of an affected twin (not recorded which). The sequencing sample was made of blood. The V call is TRBV11-2, the J call TRBJ1-3. CDR3 sequence: CASSLDLIWGSGNTIYF.